The present entry profiles one T cell receptor (beta chain) with its context. Its specificity is unknown. This entry is derived from a study of Ad26.COV2.S vaccination and SARS-CoV-2 variants. Overall study: Into the muscle, Ad26.COV2.S was dosed once or twice, 56 days apart.

Profiling relied on immunoSEQ multiplex PCR, and the TCRdb table lists in-frame clones only, not all of them. The table shows around 450,000 clones, with approximately 90% occurring only once. Study-wide points: Reportedly, after vaccination the spike-specific CD8+ and CD4+ T cell responses displayed substantial breadth. Total T cell responses may have been underestimated by the TCR breadth and depth analyses.

Treatment meaning: some 19 received Ad26.COV2.S at low or high dose, single or two shots; roughly five received placebo; per-sample allocation not given. Collection of the samples took place on day 63 after the first injection of vaccine or placebo. The sequence came from a person between 18 and 65 years old who received the Ad26.COV2.S COVID-19 vaccine or a placebo. The sample here was peripheral blood, taken in a trial of Ad26.COV2.S vaccine versus placebo.

The CDR3 loop is CASSSGNTIYF. The CDR3 coding sequence is TGTGCCAGCAGTTCTGGAAACACCATATATTTT. The chain employs TRBV27 and TRBJ1-3; D not certain. V was pared by 4 bases and J by 2 bases, with 0 bases between. Germline assignment: CDR1 MNHEY and CDR2 SMNVEV (reference sequence). This CDR3 contains 11 residues.